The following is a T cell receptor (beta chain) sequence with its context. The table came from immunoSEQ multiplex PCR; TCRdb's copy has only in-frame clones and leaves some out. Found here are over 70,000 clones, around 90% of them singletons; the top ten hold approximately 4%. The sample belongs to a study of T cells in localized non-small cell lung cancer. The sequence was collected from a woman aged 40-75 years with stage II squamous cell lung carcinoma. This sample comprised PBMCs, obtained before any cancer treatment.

This chain's CDR3 is CASSYSAAVLAGYTF. CDR3 in DNA: TGTGCCAGCAGTTACTCAGCAGCGGTCCTCGCGGGCTACACCTTC. V usage is TRBV6-6 and J usage is TRBJ1-2; D is unclear. Trimming removed 0 bases from V and 8 bases from J, with 16 bases in between. CDR1 and CDR2 (germline): MNHNY, SVGAGI (reference sequence). The CDR3 is 15 amino acids.